Listed below are T cell receptor beta chains from one sample, sequenced in a study of T cell responses to AZD1222 COVID-19 vaccine. The method was immunoSEQ multiplex PCR; TCRdb's version includes in-frame clones alone and lacks a portion of them. The table records about 180,000 clones, almost 90% of them present only once. Sample: peripheral blood, taken 28 days after the second AZD1222 dose. Receptors originate from an adult who received the AZD1222 COVID-19 vaccine. The CDR3 runs from the conserved cysteine through the conserved F or W. D genes are given only for firm matches. Some rows mark clone size as missing; the rest say once, few, many or name a class of expanded clone.

CDR3 DNA,CDR3 protein,J gene,CDR3 length,clone size,D gene,V gene
TGTGCCAGCAGCCGAGACCTCGGCTACGAGCAGTACTTC,CASSRDLGYEQYF,TRBJ2-7,13,NA,NA,TRBV7-2
TGTGCCAGCAGACATCCGGGAGGAGGCGAATTTTCACCCCTCCACTTT,CASRHPGGGEFSPLHF,TRBJ1-6,16,NA,NA,TRBV7-2
TGTGCCAGTAGTATCTTAGCGGGGGGGTTGGAGACCCAGTACTTC,CASSILAGGLETQYF,TRBJ2-5,15,NA,TRBD2,TRBV19
TGTGCCAGCAGCTCAAACCCCCTCCCGGGGAATGAGCAGTTCTTC,CASSSNPLPGNEQFF,TRBJ2-1,15,NA,NA,TRBV7-2
TGTGCCAGCAGTTTATCGATCGGGGTTAACACTGAAGCTTTCTTT,CASSLSIGVNTEAFF,TRBJ1-1,15,NA,NA,TRBV27
TGTGCCAGCAGTGAAGCGTGGACAGACTACGAGCAGTACTTC,CASSEAWTDYEQYF,TRBJ2-7,14,once,NA,TRBV6-1
TGTGCCAGCAGCTACAGGGGGTCCTACGAGCAGTACTTC,CASSYRGSYEQYF,TRBJ2-7,13,NA,TRBD1,TRBV5-8
TGTGCCTGGAGCACCGGGACAGGGACGGGGGCACCCCTCCACTTT,CAWSTGTGTGAPLHF,TRBJ1-6,15,NA,TRBD1,TRBV30
TGTGCCACCAGTGACCGAACAGGGGGCGCGGATCAGCCCCAGCATTTT,CATSDRTGGADQPQHF,TRBJ1-5,16,few,TRBD1,TRBV24-1
TGTGCCAGCAGCGTTTCCGTGCGACAGGGTTACGAGCAGTACTTC,CASSVSVRQGYEQYF,TRBJ2-7,15,NA,TRBD1,TRBV9
TGTGCCAGCACCCCCGGTGCCCACGAGCAGTACTTC,CASTPGAHEQYF,TRBJ2-7,12,NA,NA,TRBV28
TGTGCCAGCAGCCAAGAATCCAGGGGCCACGAGCAGTACTTC,CASSQESRGHEQYF,TRBJ2-7,14,NA,NA,TRBV3-1/TRBV3-2
TGCGCCAGCAGCTCCGGACAGGGAGGTGAAAAACTGTTTTTT,CASSSGQGGEKLFF,TRBJ1-4,14,NA,TRBD1,TRBV5-1
TGTGCCAGCAGCTTGATTGGGGACAGTCGCTCCTACGAGCAGTACTTC,CASSLIGDSRSYEQYF,TRBJ2-7,16,NA,TRBD1,TRBV7-9
TGTGCCATCAGTGATCGTCTACTCCAAGAGACCCAGTACTTC,CAISDRLLQETQYF,TRBJ2-5,14,NA,NA,TRBV10-3